This T cell receptor beta chain was sequenced in a study of neurological immune-mediated disorders (dated by TCRdb to about 2019). Background on the whole study: Among the roughly 35 multiple sclerosis patients, approximately 30 had relapsing-remitting MS and 3 had secondary progressive MS. Using UMI-based sequencing, the study compared peripheral blood TCR-beta repertoires from patients with HTLV-I-associated myelopathy (HAM/TSP), patients with multiple sclerosis, and healthy controls. The 90 to 110 TCR-beta libraries covered PBMC samples along with longitudinal samples, technical triplicates, and paired sorted CD4+ and CD8+ T-cell subsets. The cohort was made up of 68 subjects, consisting of around 14 HAM/TSP patients, around 35 multiple sclerosis patients and around 20 healthy controls.

Via the germline V gene, CDR1 is SGHVS and CDR2 FNYEAQ. Trimming costs V 1 base and J 3 bases, and their ends lie 9 bases apart. The CDR3 numbers 15 residues from cysteine through phenylalanine. Only the CDR3 portion is preserved as DNA: 45 bases, with reading frame beginning at the first base. Study-wide findings and limitations: TCR clonal expansion was highest in HAM/TSP patients and lowest in MS patients, with MS patients falling below even healthy controls. No identical CDR3 amino acid sequences were found to be shared among expanded clones across subjects, suggesting that TCR-beta repertoires were private in all groups. The MS cluster showed no association with clinical or MRI features, and the authors stated that larger cohorts are needed. In a phylogenetic analysis, the repertoires of 18 out of 34 MS patients fell into a single cluster of related CDR3 sequences, pointing to a possible signature at the repertoire level.

This clonotype showed up many times. Its antigen target is currently unknown. Per-base quality was not reported, and no clone a single base away is much larger than it. cDNA synthesis used template-switch 5'RACE with a primer carrying a 10-nucleotide random unique molecular identifier tagging each TCR transcript. Each sequencing run produced over 190 million TCR-beta sequences covering 15-18 subjects. Total RNA was extracted with the RNeasy kit. TCR-beta VDJ regions were amplified with primers for the TCR constant region and the 5'RACE anchor, using the KAPA Real-time Library Amplification kit. A first PCR added sample indexes and Illumina adaptors, and a second PCR then raised library yield. After Ampure bead purification, the TCR product of roughly 650 bp was size-selected on a 2% E-gel SizeSelection system. Library quality was checked on a Bioanalyzer, concentration was measured with Qubit, and libraries were quantified with the Kapa Library Quantification kit before pooling. Paired-end 2 x 150 bp sequencing of the libraries was performed on an Illumina HiSeq 2500. To increase sequence diversity, about 25-31% phiX was spiked into each library pool. As for the original processing: The UMI-based MiGEC pipeline processed quality-filtered reads and removed over 80% of raw TCR sequences during error correction. IMGT germline references were used for alignment of VDJ genes, and clonotypes were defined by a unique CDR3 amino acid sequence together with V-J genes. VDJtools evaluated clonal expansion, Shannon diversity and CDR3 relatedness (CalcPairwiseDistances, ClusterSamples); CLCbio workbench built phylogenetic trees. Clones with at least 8 unique UMIs were defined as expanded, with this threshold being based on coefficient-of-variation modelling across technical triplicates. Using fastp at Q25 and MiXCR, TCRdb reprocessed the public reads and kept productive beta chains. All rows with the same CDR3 protein become a single entry with the most common DNA and genes. TCRdb, not the authors, supplied the V and J calls. The sample includes approximately 86,000 distinct CDR3 sequences, with 2.6% observed a single time. Together, the top ten hold about 1% of the sample.

For unsorted PBMC libraries, 2 million PBMCs were used after storage in RNAlater at -80 degrees C until RNA extraction. The multiple sclerosis patients were enrolled in a US clinical protocol that used magnetic resonance imaging to evaluate disease progression. PBMCs were separated from peripheral blood using Ficoll-Hypaque density gradient centrifugation and then cryopreserved in liquid nitrogen. The sample consisted of PBMCs. The V gene is TRBV7-6 and the J gene is TRBJ1-4, and perhaps TRBD1 as D gene, on 5 matching bases. The sequence came from a woman aged 25 to 39 with multiple sclerosis. The CDR3 protein is CASSLGGASNEKLFF. In nucleotide form, the sequence is TGTGCCAGCAGCTTAGGCGGGGCGTCTAATGAAAAACTGTTTTTT.